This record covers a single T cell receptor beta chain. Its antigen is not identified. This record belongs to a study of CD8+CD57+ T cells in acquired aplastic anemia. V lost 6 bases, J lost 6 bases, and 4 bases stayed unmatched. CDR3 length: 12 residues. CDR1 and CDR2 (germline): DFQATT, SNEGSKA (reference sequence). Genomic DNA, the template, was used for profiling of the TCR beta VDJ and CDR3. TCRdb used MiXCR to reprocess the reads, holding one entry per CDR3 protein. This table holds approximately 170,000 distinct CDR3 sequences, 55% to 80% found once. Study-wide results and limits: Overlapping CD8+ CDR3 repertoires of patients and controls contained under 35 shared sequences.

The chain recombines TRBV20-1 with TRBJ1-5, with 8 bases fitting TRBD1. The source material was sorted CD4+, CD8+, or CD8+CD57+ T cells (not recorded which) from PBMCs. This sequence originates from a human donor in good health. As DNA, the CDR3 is TGCAGTGCAGGGGGGACAGGTCAGCCCCAGCATTTT. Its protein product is CSAGGTGQPQHF.